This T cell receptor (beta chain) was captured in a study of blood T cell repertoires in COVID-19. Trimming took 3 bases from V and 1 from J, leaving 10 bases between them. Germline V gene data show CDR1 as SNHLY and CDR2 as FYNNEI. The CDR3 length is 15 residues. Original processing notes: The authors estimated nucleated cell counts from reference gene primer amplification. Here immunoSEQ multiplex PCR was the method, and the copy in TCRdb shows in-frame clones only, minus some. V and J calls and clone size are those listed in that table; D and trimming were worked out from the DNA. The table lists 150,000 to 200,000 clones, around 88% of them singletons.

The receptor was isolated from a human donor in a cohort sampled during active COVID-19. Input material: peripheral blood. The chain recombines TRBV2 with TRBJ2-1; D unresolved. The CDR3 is CASSEDLASYNEQFF. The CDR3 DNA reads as TGTGCCAGCAGTGAGGATTTAGCTTCCTACAATGAGCAGTTCTTC.